This TCR beta chain originates from a study of T cell responses to AZD1222 COVID-19 vaccine. Findings and limits, study-wide: Spike-specific TCR breadth and depth were elevated following two AZD1222 doses. Targets within unmutated variant regions were reportedly found for nearly half of spike-specific TCRs.

Measured with immunoSEQ multiplex PCR; TCRdb has only the in-frame clones, and not every one. The data hold about 190,000 clones, with 87% observed a single time. On this clone: Its cognate antigen is unknown.

The sequences come from peripheral blood, collected on day 0 of MenACWY control vaccination. The sequence came from an adult in good health.

In DNA form, the CDR3 reads TGTGCCAGCAGTCTTCGCCCTTCCTACGAGCAGTACTTC. Its protein product is CASSLRPSYEQYF. The chain uses TRBV27 and TRBJ2-7; unclear D gene. CDR1 is MNHEY and CDR2 is SMNVEV in the germline V gene (reference sequence). This CDR3 region has 13 residues. V lost 5 bases to trimming and J lost 1 base, with 9 bases between them.